The clone carrying this TCR beta chain was picked up many times. The record originates from a study of low-dose radiotherapy and immunotherapy resistance in tumors. At the level of the study: Members of Cohort 2 were treated with 1 Gy per fraction every two weeks; their total was 13 Gy over 26 weeks.

Regarding time point: before trial treatment. The CDR3 is made up of 12 amino acids. V lost 10 bases and J lost 7, with 16 bases in between. Germline assignment: CDR1 KGHDR and CDR2 SFDVKD. Gene-specific TRAV and TRBV primers were used for first-strand cDNA, covering alpha and beta chains. A roughly 20-cycle PCR with a constant-region primer and V-primer adapter amplified TCRs. TCRdb passed the reads through MiXCR, listing each CDR3 protein once. The sample holds fewer than 90,000 distinct CDR3 sequences, over 15% seen once. This clonotype was obtained from a male donor with prostate cancer. The rearrangement joins TRBV24-1 to TRBJ2-7; D may be TRBD2 (5 bases). The sequencing used PBMCs, collected before treatment. DNA of the CDR3: TGTGCCACTCTTGACGAGGGCTGTGAGCAGTACTTC. It is translated as CATLDEGCEQYF.